This T cell receptor (beta chain) was sequenced for a study of blood T cells in healthy people across ages. This clonotype occurred a few times. The use of a sample-barcoded 5' primer and a J-beta primer mix characterized a second PCR of roughly 6 to 11 cycles. TCRdb re-derived calls from the 5' RACE reads in MiXCR, one entry per CDR3 protein. The sample consists of 1.5 million to 2 million distinct CDR3 sequences, less than 50% of them appearing once. Germline-derived CDR1 and CDR2 are MNHEY and SVGAGI. The CDR3 length is 12 residues. The chain links TRBV6-5 to TRBJ2-1; a weak D match, TRBD2 (5 bases). The better agreement between TRBJ2-7 and the DNA end casts doubt on the J call. The material sequenced was blood. This TCR derives from a woman aged 40 to 50 in good health. CDR3 in amino acids: CASSYRGNEQYF. The CDR3 nucleotides read TGTGCCAGCAGTTATCGGGGAAATGAGCAGTACTTC.